This T cell receptor beta chain was sequenced for a study of cytomegalovirus exposure and HLA in healthy donors. Primers included in the PCR were 60 Vbeta and 13 Jbeta primers. Generated by immunoSEQ multiplex PCR, the TCRdb table keeps only in-frame clones and is missing some. Of under 150,000 clones in the sample, about 64% were seen once. The CDR3 has 13 residues. V was cut by 2 bases and J by 8 bases, with 10 bases left in between. CDR1 and CDR2 (germline): MNHNY, SVGAGI (reference sequence). This sequence was found in a woman in her thirties or forties in good health and CMV-seronegative. The rearrangement joins TRBV6-6 to TRBJ1-3; tentative D call: TRBD1 (5 bases). Sequences were obtained from PBMCs. The CDR3 reads CASSYIGHDTIYF. The CDR3, as DNA: TGTGCCAGCAGTTACATAGGACACGACACCATATATTTT.